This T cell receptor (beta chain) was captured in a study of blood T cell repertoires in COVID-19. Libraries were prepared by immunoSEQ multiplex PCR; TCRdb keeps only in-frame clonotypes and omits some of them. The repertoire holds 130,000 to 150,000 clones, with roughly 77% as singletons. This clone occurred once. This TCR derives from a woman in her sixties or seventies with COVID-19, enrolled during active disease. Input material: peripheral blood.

CDR3: CASSQTGTGGNTIYF. The CDR3 DNA follows: TGTGCCAGCAGTCAAACCGGGACAGGAGGAAACACCATATATTTT. The V call is TRBV6-6, the J call TRBJ1-3; 8 positions match TRBD1. The CDR3 covers 15 residues. The germline CDR1 and CDR2 sequences are MNHNY and SVGAGI (reference sequence). V shed 5 bases, J shed 4 bases, and the junction held 7 bases outside the gene matches.